The entry below gives a single TCR beta chain sequence along with its context. The data derive from a study of blood T cell repertoires in COVID-19. Background on the study: The United States, Italy and Spain were the sources of the acute and convalescent COVID-19 samples. Nucleic acid was either cDNA or gDNA, and it came from T cells, B-cell-depleted T cells, or PBMCs.

Trimming cost V 3 bases and J 6 bases, with 9 bases left between them. This CDR3 is built from 12 residues. Germline assignment: CDR1 SEHNR and CDR2 FQNEAQ (reference sequence). The repertoire was sequenced with immunoSEQ multiplex PCR; TCRdb's copy has only in-frame clones and lacks some. The data show about 270,000 clones, about 89% seen once. The sequenced sample was peripheral blood. This TCR was sampled from a woman aged 50 to 60 with acute or convalescent COVID-19. The chain has TRBV7-9 and TRBJ2-7; no firm D call. The DNA of the CDR3 is TGTGCCAGCAGCTTCCGATCCGGCGAGCAGTACTTC. Its protein product is CASSFRSGEQYF.